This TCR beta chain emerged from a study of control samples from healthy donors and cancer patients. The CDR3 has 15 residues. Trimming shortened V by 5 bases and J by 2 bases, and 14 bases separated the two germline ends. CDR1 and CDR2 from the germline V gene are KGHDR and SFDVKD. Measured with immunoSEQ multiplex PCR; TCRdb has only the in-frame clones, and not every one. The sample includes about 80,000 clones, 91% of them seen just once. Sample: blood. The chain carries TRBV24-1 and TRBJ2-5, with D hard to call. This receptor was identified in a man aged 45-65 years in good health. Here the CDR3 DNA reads TGTGCCACCAGTGCGACCGGGCCCGATCAAGAGACCCAGTACTTC. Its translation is CATSATGPDQETQYF.